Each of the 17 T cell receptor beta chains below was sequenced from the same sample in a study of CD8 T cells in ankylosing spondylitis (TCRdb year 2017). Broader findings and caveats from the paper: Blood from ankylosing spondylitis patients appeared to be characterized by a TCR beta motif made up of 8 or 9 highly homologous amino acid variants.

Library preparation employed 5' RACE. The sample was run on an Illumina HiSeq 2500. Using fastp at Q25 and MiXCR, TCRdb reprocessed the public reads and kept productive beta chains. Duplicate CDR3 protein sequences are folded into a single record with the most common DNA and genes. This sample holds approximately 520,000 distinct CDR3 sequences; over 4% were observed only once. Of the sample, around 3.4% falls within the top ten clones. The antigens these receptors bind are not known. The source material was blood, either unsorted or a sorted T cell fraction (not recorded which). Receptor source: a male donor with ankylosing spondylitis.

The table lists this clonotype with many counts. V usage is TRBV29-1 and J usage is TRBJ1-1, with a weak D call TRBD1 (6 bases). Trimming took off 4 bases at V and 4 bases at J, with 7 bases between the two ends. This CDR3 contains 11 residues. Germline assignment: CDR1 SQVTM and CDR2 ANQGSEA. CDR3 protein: CSVGDITEAFF. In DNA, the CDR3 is TGCAGCGTTGGGGACATCACTGAAGCTTTCTTT.

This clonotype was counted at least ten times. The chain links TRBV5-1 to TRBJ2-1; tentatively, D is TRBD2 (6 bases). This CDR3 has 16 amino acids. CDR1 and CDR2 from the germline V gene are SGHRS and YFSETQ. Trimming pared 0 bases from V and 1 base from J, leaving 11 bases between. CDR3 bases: TGCGCCAGCAGCTTGGGGGTCGGGGGATCCTACAATGAGCAGTTCTTC. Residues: CASSLGVGGSYNEQFF.

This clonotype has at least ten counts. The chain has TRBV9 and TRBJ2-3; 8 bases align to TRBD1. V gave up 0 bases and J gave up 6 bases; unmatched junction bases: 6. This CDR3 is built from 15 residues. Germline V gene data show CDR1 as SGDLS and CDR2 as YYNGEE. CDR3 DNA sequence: TGTGCCAGCAGCGTAGTAGGCAGGGGGCATGATACGCAGTATTTT. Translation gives CASSVVGRGHDTQYF.

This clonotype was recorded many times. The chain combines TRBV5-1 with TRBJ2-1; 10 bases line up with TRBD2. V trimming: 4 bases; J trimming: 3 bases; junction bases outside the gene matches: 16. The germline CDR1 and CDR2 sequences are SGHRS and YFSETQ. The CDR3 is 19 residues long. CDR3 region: CASSLPVLAGVTGYNEQFF. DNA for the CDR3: TGCGCCAGCAGCCTACCCGTGCTAGCGGGAGTGACGGGCTACAATGAGCAGTTCTTC. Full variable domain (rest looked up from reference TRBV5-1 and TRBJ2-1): KAGVTQTPRYLIKTRGQQVTLSCSPISGHRSVSWYQQTPGQGLQFLFEYFSETQRNKGNFPGRFSGRQFSNSRSEMNVSTLELGDSALYLCASSLPVLAGVTGYNEQFFGPGTRLTVL.

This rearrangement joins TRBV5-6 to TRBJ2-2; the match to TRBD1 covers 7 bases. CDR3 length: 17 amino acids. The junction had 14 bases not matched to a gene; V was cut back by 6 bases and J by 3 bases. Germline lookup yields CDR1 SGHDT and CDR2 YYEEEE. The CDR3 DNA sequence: TGTGCCAGCACCCTTACCAGGGCAGGGGGACACACCGGGGAGCTGTTTTTT. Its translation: CASTLTRAGGHTGELFF.

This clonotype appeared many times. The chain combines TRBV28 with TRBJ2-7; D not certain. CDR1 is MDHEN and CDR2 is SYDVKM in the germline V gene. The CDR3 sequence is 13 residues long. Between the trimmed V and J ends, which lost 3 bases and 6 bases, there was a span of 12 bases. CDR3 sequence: CASSFYFRPEQYF. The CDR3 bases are TGTGCCAGCAGTTTCTACTTCCGACCCGAGCAGTACTTC.

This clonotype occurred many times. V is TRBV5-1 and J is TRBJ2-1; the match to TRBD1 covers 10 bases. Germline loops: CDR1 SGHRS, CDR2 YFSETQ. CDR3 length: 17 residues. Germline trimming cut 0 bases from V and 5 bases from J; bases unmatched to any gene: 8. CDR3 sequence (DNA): TGCGCCAGCAGCTTGGTTTTGACAGGGGGCGCGCACAATGAGCAGTTCTTC. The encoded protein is CASSLVLTGGAHNEQFF.

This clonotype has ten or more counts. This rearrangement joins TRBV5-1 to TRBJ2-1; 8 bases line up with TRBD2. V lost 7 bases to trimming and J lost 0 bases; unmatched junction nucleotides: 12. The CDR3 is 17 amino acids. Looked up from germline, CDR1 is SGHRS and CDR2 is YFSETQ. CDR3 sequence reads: CASGPAGVPLSYNEQFF. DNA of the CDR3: TGCGCCAGCGGCCCAGCGGGAGTCCCCCTCTCCTACAATGAGCAGTTCTTC.

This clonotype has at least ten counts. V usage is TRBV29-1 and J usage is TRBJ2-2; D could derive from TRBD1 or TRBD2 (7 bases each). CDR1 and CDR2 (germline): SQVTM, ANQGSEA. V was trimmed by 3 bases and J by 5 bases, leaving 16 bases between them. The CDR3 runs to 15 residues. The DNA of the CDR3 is TGCAGCGTTGACGCAGGGGGAGGGCGAACCGGGGAGCTGTTTTTT. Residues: CSVDAGGGRTGELFF.

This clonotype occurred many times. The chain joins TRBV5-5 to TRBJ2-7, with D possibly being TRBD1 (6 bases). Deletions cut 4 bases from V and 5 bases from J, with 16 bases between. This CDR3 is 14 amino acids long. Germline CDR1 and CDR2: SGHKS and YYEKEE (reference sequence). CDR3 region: CASSGMGHGNEQYF. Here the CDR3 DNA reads TGTGCCAGCAGCGGTATGGGACACGGGAACGAGCAGTACTTC.

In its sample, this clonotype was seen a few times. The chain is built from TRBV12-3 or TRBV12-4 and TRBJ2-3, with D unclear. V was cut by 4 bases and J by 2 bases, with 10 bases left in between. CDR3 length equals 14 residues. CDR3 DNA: TGTGCCAGCAGTTCCTTCGGATCCACAGATACGCAGTATTTT. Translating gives CASSSFGSTDTQYF.

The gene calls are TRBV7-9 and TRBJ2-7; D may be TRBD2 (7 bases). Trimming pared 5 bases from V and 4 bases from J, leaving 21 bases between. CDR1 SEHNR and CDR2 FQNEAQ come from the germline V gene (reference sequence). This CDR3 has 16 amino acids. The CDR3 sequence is CASSPPGGRRTYEQYF. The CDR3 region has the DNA TGTGCCAGCAGCCCTCCGGGGGGCCGGAGGACTTACGAGCAGTACTTC.

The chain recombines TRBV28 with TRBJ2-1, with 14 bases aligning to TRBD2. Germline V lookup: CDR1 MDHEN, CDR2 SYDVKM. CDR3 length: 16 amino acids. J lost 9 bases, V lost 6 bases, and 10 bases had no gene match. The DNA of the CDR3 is TGTGCCAGCAGCCTAGAAGGGACTAGCGGGGGACGTGAGCAGTTCTTC. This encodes CASSLEGTSGGREQFF.

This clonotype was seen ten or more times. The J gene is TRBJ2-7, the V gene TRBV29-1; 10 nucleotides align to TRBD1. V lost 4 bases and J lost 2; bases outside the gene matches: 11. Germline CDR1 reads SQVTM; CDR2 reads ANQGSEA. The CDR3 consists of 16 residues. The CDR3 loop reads CSVAGDRTGGPYEQYF. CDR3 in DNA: TGCAGCGTTGCTGGGGATAGGACAGGGGGACCCTACGAGCAGTACTTC.

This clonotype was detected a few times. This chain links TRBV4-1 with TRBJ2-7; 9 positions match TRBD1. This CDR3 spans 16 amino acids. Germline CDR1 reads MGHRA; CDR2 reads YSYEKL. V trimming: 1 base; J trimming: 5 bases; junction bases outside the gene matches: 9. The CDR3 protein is CASSQVTGTGNHEQYF. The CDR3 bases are TGCGCCAGCAGCCAAGTCACCGGGACAGGGAACCACGAGCAGTACTTC.

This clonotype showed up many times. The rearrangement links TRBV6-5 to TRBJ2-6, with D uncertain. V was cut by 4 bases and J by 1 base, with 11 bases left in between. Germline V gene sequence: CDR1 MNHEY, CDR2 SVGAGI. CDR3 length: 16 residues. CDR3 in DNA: TGTGCCAGCAGTTGGGTCCCGGGTTCTGGGGCCAACGTCCTGACTTTC. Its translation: CASSWVPGSGANVLTF.

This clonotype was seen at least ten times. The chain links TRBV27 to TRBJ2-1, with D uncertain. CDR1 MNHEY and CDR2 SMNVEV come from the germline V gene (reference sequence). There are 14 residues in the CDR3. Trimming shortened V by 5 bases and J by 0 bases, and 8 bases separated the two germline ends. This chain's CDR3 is CASSKRSSYNEQFF. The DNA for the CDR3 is TGTGCCAGCAGTAAAAGAAGCTCCTACAATGAGCAGTTCTTC.